These 25 T cell receptor beta chains originate from one sample sequenced in a study of spatial heterogeneity in lung cancer. Overall study results and limits: Tumors with more nonsynonymous mutations had more expanded intratumoral alpha and beta TCRs.

MiXCR, run by TCRdb on the 5' RACE reads, gives a single entry per CDR3 protein. The sample contains fewer than 15,000 distinct CDR3 sequences, approximately 5.6% of which appear only once. Their target antigens are unknown. Indicated time point: sample taken at primary tumor resection. The material sequenced was lung tumor tissue, taken at surgery. The origin of the receptors is a female donor with early-stage non-small cell lung cancer.

This clonotype was found many times. A library made for alpha chains picked up this beta chain off target, so its size means little. The rearrangement links TRBV3-1 to TRBJ2-5; 7 bases fit TRBD2. The CDR3 totals 17 residues. Germline V gene lookup returns CDR1 LGHDT and CDR2 YNNKEL (reference sequence). J gave up 4 bases and V 2 bases, and 13 bases lay outside the gene matches. In nucleotides, the CDR3 is TGTGCCAGCAGCCAATGGGGGGAGGGAGCCGGCGGAGAGACCCAGTACTTC. Translation: CASSQWGEGAGGETQYF.

This clonotype appeared many times. Little can be read into the size of this beta chain, an off-target read in a library designed for alpha chains. The V and J genes are TRBV12-3 or TRBV12-4 and TRBJ1-2, with D uncertain. This CDR3 comprises 15 residues. V was clipped by 2 bases and J by 5 bases, with 15 bases between them. CDR3 nucleotide sequence: TGTGCCAGCAGTTTATTCCCCCAACACCAATATGGCTACACCTTC. This translates into CASSLFPQHQYGYTF.

This clonotype was seen at least ten times. Found in a library prepared for alpha chains, this beta chain is an off-target read, and its abundance has little meaning. The V call is TRBV7-9, the J call TRBJ2-1, with a possible D match to TRBD1 (6 bases). Looked up from germline, CDR1 is SEHNR and CDR2 is FQNEAQ (reference sequence). The CDR3 has 16 residues. The V gene lost 5 bases and the J gene lost 5 bases, with 19 bases spanning the gap. The CDR3 DNA is TGTGCCAGCAGCCCAAGCATAATAACAGGGAACAATGAGCAGTTCTTC. It yields the protein CASSPSIITGNNEQFF. The full variable domain, its missing parts supplied by reference TRBV7-9 and TRBJ2-1, is DTGVSQNPRHKITKRGQNVTFRCDPISEHNRLYWYRQTLGQGPEFLTYFQNEAQLEKSRLLSDRFSAERPKGSFSTLEIQRTEQGDSAMYLCASSPSIITGNNEQFFGPGTRLTVL.

This clonotype was observed many times. This beta chain is an unintended read in a library built for alpha chains; its size means little. V usage is TRBV7-3 and J usage is TRBJ2-7; 8 nucleotides line up with TRBD2. The V and J ends lost 2 bases and 3 bases, in that order; junction bases with no gene match: 6. The CDR3 covers 15 residues. The germline gives CDR1 SGHTA, CDR2 FQGTGA. This chain's CDR3 is CASSLSIGGVYEQYF. The DNA for the CDR3 is TGTGCCAGCAGCTTATCGATCGGGGGGGTCTACGAGCAGTACTTC.

In this sample, this clonotype turned up a few times. This beta chain lies outside the target of a library built for alpha chains; its clone size means little. The chain carries TRBV5-1 and TRBJ2-5; possible D gene TRBD1, 6 bases. The V end lost 4 bases, the J end lost 0 bases, and 10 bases lay between the germline ends. CDR1 is SGHRS, CDR2 YFSETQ, per germline. This CDR3 comprises 14 residues. CDR3 coding DNA: TGCGCCAGCAGCCTGGGGGCGAACCAAGAGACCCAGTACTTC. Translation: CASSLGANQETQYF.

There are many counts of this clonotype. Little can be read into the size of this beta chain, an off-target read in a library designed for alpha chains. Here the CDR3 DNA reads TGCGCCAGCAGCCAAGCTCTCAGGGATCTGGTGACCCAGTACTTC. This codes for CASSQALRDLVTQYF. The genes are TRBV4-1 and TRBJ2-5, with D tentatively TRBD1 (5 bases). The CDR3 runs 15 residues. In germline, CDR1 is MGHRA, CDR2 YSYEKL. V was pared by 1 base and J by 7 bases, with 16 bases between.

This clonotype occurred many times. As an off-target read in a library built for alpha chains, this beta chain has a frequency of little significance. CDR3 protein: CSALDRAGSGANVLTF. The CDR3, as DNA: TGCAGCGCCCTGGACAGGGCCGGCTCTGGGGCCAACGTCCTGACTTTC. The chain couples TRBV29-1 to TRBJ2-6; TRBD1 matches 8 bases. The germline CDR1 and CDR2 sequences are SQVTM and ANQGSEA. The V gene end was trimmed by 7 bases and the J gene end by 0 bases; junction bases not matched to a gene: 8. The CDR3 is 16 residues long.

This clonotype was seen repeatedly, ten times or more. The library was built for alpha chains, so this beta chain is an off-target read and its size means little. The CDR3 protein is CASSDYLTSGGGTDTQYF. The CDR3 DNA follows: TGTGCCAGCAGTGATTATCTAACTAGCGGGGGTGGTACAGATACGCAGTATTTT. The rearrangement joins TRBV25-1 to TRBJ2-3, with 11 bases identical to TRBD2. Germline V gene lookup returns CDR1 MGHDK and CDR2 SYGVNS. CDR3 size: 18 residues. V was clipped by 3 bases and J by 3 bases; unmatched bases: 11.

At least ten counts were recorded for this clonotype. As an off-target read in a library built for alpha chains, this beta chain has a frequency of little significance. V is TRBV4-1 and J is TRBJ2-5; tentative D call: TRBD1 (5 bases). CDR3 length equals 14 residues. V was pared by 0 bases and J by 5 bases, with 10 bases between. The germline gives CDR1 MGHRA, CDR2 YSYEKL. CDR3 residues: CASSQDPGRETQYF. For the CDR3, the DNA is TGCGCCAGCAGCCAAGATCCAGGGCGGGAGACCCAGTACTTC.

This clonotype was seen ten or more times. This beta chain is an unintended read in a library built for alpha chains; its size means little. CDR3: CASSWAVGLSNEQFF. In DNA, the CDR3 is TGCGCCAGCAGCTGGGCTGTGGGGCTGTCCAATGAGCAGTTCTTC. The J gene is TRBJ2-1, the V gene TRBV5-1; perhaps TRBD1 as D (5 bases). This CDR3 spans 15 amino acids. Germline V gene data show CDR1 as SGHRS and CDR2 as YFSETQ. Deletions cut 3 bases from V and 6 bases from J, with 16 bases between.

This clonotype has ten or more counts. The library was built for alpha chains, so this beta chain is an off-target read and its size means little. The chain recombines TRBV18 with TRBJ1-2, with no clear D. Deletions cut 2 bases from V and 4 bases from J, with 11 bases between. Germline values: CDR1 KGHSH, CDR2 LQKENI. The CDR3 sequence is 14 residues long. The CDR3 coding sequence is TGTGCCAGCTCACCAATCGGACGGGCCTATGGCTACACCTTC. Protein: CASSPIGRAYGYTF.

This clonotype was picked up many times. As an off-target read in a library built for alpha chains, this beta chain has a frequency of little significance. The chain couples TRBV4-3 to TRBJ2-3; D gene uncertain. CDR1 and CDR2 (germline): LGHNA, YSLEER. The CDR3 is made up of 14 amino acids. V lost 0 bases and J 4 bases, leaving 8 bases between the germline ends. In DNA form, the CDR3 reads TGCGCCAGCAGCCAAGATCGCAGGCCAGATACGCAGTATTTT. Protein sequence: CASSQDRRPDTQYF.

This clonotype has at least ten counts. In a library made to pick up alpha chains, this beta chain is a stray read with a size that means little. The chain joins TRBV5-1 to TRBJ2-7; D gene unclear. V lost 4 bases and J lost 0, with 14 bases in between. The length of the CDR3 is 15 residues. Germline V gives CDR1 SGHRS, CDR2 YFSETQ. Written as DNA, the CDR3 is TGCGCCAGCAGCGACGCCGACTCCCTCTCCTACGAGCAGTACTTC. Translated: CASSDADSLSYEQYF.

In this sample, this clonotype turned up many times. In a library made to pick up alpha chains, this beta chain is a stray read with a size that means little. The chain employs TRBV5-1 and TRBJ2-2; no firm D call. The CDR3 has 13 residues. CDR1 is SGHRS and CDR2 is YFSETQ in the germline V gene. V dropped 0 bases and J dropped 8 bases, with 8 bases sitting between them. CDR3 nucleotide sequence: TGCGCCAGCAGCTTGGGGCCCATGGGGGAGCTGTTTTTT. This sequence encodes CASSLGPMGELFF.

Worth noting for this clonotype: Since the library was made to target alpha chains, this beta chain is a stray read and its abundance is not meaningful. The rearrangement uses TRBV5-1 and TRBJ2-1; TRBD2 matches at 9 bases. There are 16 residues in the CDR3. CDR1 SGHRS and CDR2 YFSETQ come from the germline V gene. J lost 3 bases, V lost 3 bases, and 7 bases had no gene match. CDR3 sequence: CASSWGLAGDYNEQFF. The CDR3 region has the DNA TGCGCCAGCAGCTGGGGACTAGCCGGAGACTACAATGAGCAGTTCTTC.

This clonotype has a count of ten or more. The library was prepared for alpha chains; this beta chain is a stray read, so its frequency means little. The genes are TRBV7-8 and TRBJ2-3; D gene ambiguous. The CDR3 runs to 14 residues. Trimming pared 4 bases from V and 0 bases from J, leaving 8 bases between. Germline V gene data show CDR1 as SGHVS and CDR2 as FQNEAQ. The CDR3 reads CASSSRQSTDTQYF. DNA of the CDR3: TGTGCCAGCAGCTCCCGTCAGAGCACAGATACGCAGTATTTT.

Ten or more counts support this clonotype. In a library made to pick up alpha chains, this beta chain is a stray read with a size that means little. The J gene is TRBJ2-7, the V gene TRBV28; TRBD1 matches at 8 bases. There are 15 residues in the CDR3. Trimming took 3 bases from V and 0 from J; bases not matched to a gene: 4. In germline, CDR1 is MDHEN, CDR2 SYDVKM. CDR3 amino acids: CASSFRDRSSYEQYF. For the CDR3, the DNA is TGTGCCAGCAGTTTCCGGGACAGGAGCTCCTACGAGCAGTACTTC.

This clonotype was counted ten times or more. Because this beta chain is a stray read in a library intended to capture alpha chains, its abundance should not be given much weight. This chain joins TRBV7-6 and TRBJ1-1; D might be TRBD1 (6 bases). Trimming removed 6 bases from V and 5 bases from J, with 13 bases in between. The CDR3 contains 13 residues. Germline CDR1 and CDR2: SGHVS and FNYEAQ. This CDR3 is CASRNRAGTEAFF. In nucleotides, the CDR3 is TGTGCCAGCAGAAACAGGGCCGGTACTGAAGCTTTCTTT.

By sample share, this clonotype is medium-sized (0.01 to 0.1%). Because this beta chain is a stray read in a library intended to capture alpha chains, its abundance should not be given much weight. This rearrangement joins TRBV7-9 to TRBJ2-6, with D uncertain. The germline gives CDR1 SEHNR, CDR2 FQNEAQ (reference sequence). V was trimmed by 4 bases and J by 0 bases, leaving 13 bases between them. The CDR3 contains 17 residues. CDR3: CASSSKIGGSGANVLTF. In nucleotides, the CDR3 is TGTGCCAGCAGCTCAAAAATTGGCGGCTCTGGGGCCAACGTCCTGACTTTC.

This clonotype was observed at least ten times. Since the library was made to target alpha chains, this beta chain is a stray read and its abundance is not meaningful. This chain connects TRBV20-1 to TRBJ2-1, with TRBD2 matching over 8 bases. CDR3 size: 13 residues. The V gene end was trimmed by 8 bases and the J gene end by 4 bases; junction bases not matched to a gene: 7. Germline lookup yields CDR1 DFQATT and CDR2 SNEGSKA (reference sequence). The CDR3 nucleotides are TGCAGTTCGCGGCGGGGGGCTTACAATGAGCAGTTCTTC. Amino acid sequence: CSSRRGAYNEQFF.

In this sample, this clonotype turned up many times. This beta chain is a stray sequence in a library constructed for alpha chains; its clone size is not meaningful. This CDR3 reads CASSFTPDTTYNEQFF. The DNA for the CDR3 is TGTGCCAGCAGCTTTACCCCGGATACGACTTACAATGAGCAGTTCTTC. The V gene is TRBV7-6, the J gene TRBJ2-1; D unresolved. This CDR3 has 16 amino acids. Germline-derived CDR1 and CDR2 are SGHVS and FNYEAQ. V was clipped by 3 bases and J by 4 bases, with 16 bases between them.

Comment on this clonotype: In a library made to pick up alpha chains, this beta chain is a stray read with a size that means little. The V call is TRBV7-2, the J call TRBJ2-3; 13 bases agree with TRBD2. The CDR3 is made up of 16 amino acids. The junction had 10 bases not matched to a gene; V was cut back by 4 bases and J by 9 bases. Per germline, CDR1 SGHTA and CDR2 FQGNSA. Here the CDR3 DNA reads TGTGCCAGCAGCTCCCTGGGACTAGCGGGATTGGGCACGCAGTATTTT. This gives the protein CASSSLGLAGLGTQYF.

There are many counts of this clonotype. This beta chain is an off-target read within a library intended for alpha chains, so its frequency means little. The chain joins TRBV10-3 to TRBJ2-7; 7 positions match TRBD1. J lost 3 bases, V lost 0 bases, and 2 bases had no gene match. Germline V gene data show CDR1 as ENHRY and CDR2 as SYGVKD. The CDR3 extends over 14 amino acids. The CDR3 spells CAISESWDSYEQYF. DNA of the CDR3: TGTGCCATCAGTGAGTCGTGGGACAGCTACGAGCAGTACTTC.

This clonotype was seen ten or more times. Because the library targeted alpha chains, this beta chain is an off-target read whose size means little. CDR3 residues: CASTWGGSDTQYF. CDR3 nucleotides: TGTGCCAGCACCTGGGGGGGATCAGATACGCAGTATTTT. The J gene is TRBJ2-3, the V gene TRBV6-5, with 7 bases fitting TRBD2. This CDR3 region has 13 residues. CDR1 is MNHEY, CDR2 SVGAGI, per germline. V lost 7 bases and J lost 4; bases outside the gene matches: 5.

This clonotype was picked up many times. The library was built for alpha chains, so this beta chain is an off-target read and its size means little. V and J are TRBV18 and TRBJ1-5, with D hard to call. The CDR3 is 16 amino acids. V lost 0 bases and J 6 bases, leaving 15 bases between the germline ends. Germline-derived CDR1 and CDR2 are KGHSH and LQKENI. The CDR3 DNA is TGTGCCAGCTCACCACCGTCCGGGGATTGGAGTCAGCCCCAGCATTTT. It yields the protein CASSPPSGDWSQPQHF.